The 29 T cell receptor beta chains presented below share a single source sample, sequenced in a study of T cell responses to AZD1222 COVID-19 vaccine. Using immunoSEQ multiplex PCR, the repertoire was profiled, and TCRdb retains in-frame clones only, with some absent. The sample contains 100,000 or so clones, around 86% of which appear only once. Sequencing was performed on peripheral blood, taken on day 0 of AZD1222 vaccination. These TCRs come from an adult in good health.

The rearrangement joins TRBV7-8 to TRBJ1-1; no firm D call. The CDR3 sequence is 14 residues long. In germline, CDR1 is SGHVS, CDR2 FQNEAQ. The V and J ends lost 1 base and 10 bases respectively, with 16 bases between them. The CDR3 loop reads CASSLGPGGSPAFF. Here the CDR3 DNA reads TGTGCCAGCAGCTTAGGACCAGGTGGATCCCCAGCTTTCTTT.

The chain joins TRBV19 to TRBJ1-5, with no clear D. The CDR3 runs 13 residues. Germline lookup yields CDR1 LNHDA and CDR2 SQIVND (reference sequence). Trimming removed 5 bases from V and 7 bases from J, with 12 bases in between. CDR3 DNA: TGTGCCAGTAGTCAGCAGAAAAAACAGCCCCAGCATTTT. Its protein is CASSQQKKQPQHF.

This chain connects TRBV7-9 to TRBJ1-1; D is possibly TRBD1 (5 bases). The germline V gene encodes CDR1 SEHNR and CDR2 FQNEAQ (reference sequence). V was clipped by 2 bases and J by 4 bases, with 14 bases between them. This CDR3 comprises 15 residues. The CDR3 loop is CASSLIGREGTEAFF. CDR3 DNA sequence: TGTGCCAGCAGCTTAATAGGCAGGGAGGGCACTGAAGCTTTCTTT.

The J gene is TRBJ2-1, the V gene TRBV9, with D perhaps TRBD1 (5 bases). The CDR3 is 17 residues long. With 0 bases removed from V and 8 bases from J, the gap between germline ends came to 21 bases. From germline, CDR1 is SGDLS and CDR2 YYNGEE. The CDR3 nucleotides read TGTGCCAGCAGCGTAGACTTGGGTTGGGGCAGGGTCTATGAGCAGTTCTTC. It codes for CASSVDLGWGRVYEQFF.

This chain's CDR3 is CASSVDVAKNIQYF. The CDR3 nucleotides read TGTGCCAGCTCAGTCGATGTAGCCAAAAACATTCAGTACTTC. The gene calls are TRBV18 and TRBJ2-4; the D is unclear. This CDR3 region has 14 residues. The V end was cut by 5 bases, the J end by 0 bases, with 8 bases between. CDR1 is KGHSH, CDR2 LQKENI, per germline. Full variable domain (outside the CDR3, taken from reference TRBV18 and TRBJ2-4): NAGVMQNPRHLVRRRGQEARLRCSPMKGHSHVYWYRQLPEEGLKFMVYLQKENIIDESGMPKERFSAEFPKEGPSILRIQQVVRGDSAAYFCASSVDVAKNIQYFGAGTRLSVL.

About this clone: One junction end does not reproduce the germline sequence, and a read error may be involved. The CDR3 here is CASSPGGYGQTNF. The DNA for the CDR3 is TGTGCCAGCAGCCCAGGAGGGTATGGACAGACTAACTTC. The rearrangement links TRBV7-2 to TRBJ1-2; TRBD1 might be the D (6 bases). The CDR3 is 13 amino acids. The germline V gene has CDR1 SGHTA and CDR2 FQGNSA. The whole variable domain, filled in from reference TRBV7-2 and TRBJ1-2, reads GAGVSQSPSNKVTEKGKDVELRCDPISGHTALYWYRQSLGQGLEFLIYFQGNSAPDKSGLPSDRFSAERTGGSVSTLTIQRTQQEDSAVYLCASSPGGYGQTNFGSGTRLTVV.

J is TRBJ2-2 and V is TRBV12-2; the table names TRBD1, a call not compared with the DNA. TRBV12-2 is noted as a pseudogene. CDR3 length: 16 amino acids. CDR3 nucleotide sequence: TGTGCAAGTCGCTTAGCGGTGGACACTAACACCGGGGAGCTGTTTTTT. Residues: CASRLAVDTNTGELFF.

J is TRBJ2-7 and V is TRBV7-2, with 7 bases that match TRBD1. The germline gives CDR1 SGHTA, CDR2 FQGNSA. V shed 4 bases and J 6 bases; nucleotides not matched to a gene: 3. The CDR3 contains 12 residues. The CDR3 nucleotides are TGTGCCAGCAGCTCGACAGGGTTCGAGCAGTACTTC. It translates to CASSSTGFEQYF. Supplemented by reference TRBV7-2 and TRBJ2-7, the full variable domain reads GAGVSQSPSNKVTEKGKDVELRCDPISGHTALYWYRQSLGQGLEFLIYFQGNSAPDKSGLPSDRFSAERTGGSVSTLTIQRTQQEDSAVYLCASSSTGFEQYFGPGTRLTVT.

The chain employs TRBV5-4 and TRBJ2-7, with TRBD2 identical over 7 bases. The CDR3 extends over 16 amino acids. After removal of 0 bases from V and 1 base from J, the junction contained 7 bases not matched to a gene. The germline V gene encodes CDR1 SGHNT and CDR2 YYREEE (reference sequence). As DNA, the CDR3 is TGTGCCAGCAGCTTGGGTGGGGCTAGCGGTTCCTACGAGCAGTACTTC. This translates into CASSLGGASGSYEQYF. Based on the CDR3 plus reference TRBV5-4 and TRBJ2-7, the full variable domain is ETGVTQSPTHLIKTRGQQVTLRCSSQSGHNTVSWYQQALGQGPQFIFQYYREEENGRGNFPPRFSGLQFPNYSSELNVNALELDDSALYLCASSLGGASGSYEQYFGPGTRLTVT.

This chain uses TRBV15 with TRBJ2-7; no firm D call. The length of the CDR3 is 13 residues. Per germline, CDR1 LNHNV and CDR2 YYDKDF (reference sequence). Trimming stripped 0 bases from V and 4 bases from J, with 7 bases between. The CDR3 region has the DNA TGTGCCACCAGCAGAGATCCCCAGTACGAGCAGTACTTC. Its translation is CATSRDPQYEQYF.

This sequence joins TRBV4-1 and TRBJ2-1; 7 bases agree with TRBD1. Germline loops: CDR1 MGHRA, CDR2 YSYEKL. Trimming cost V 0 bases and J 5 bases; bases outside gene matches: 10. The CDR3 length is 17 residues. Written as DNA, the CDR3 is TGCGCCAGCAGCCAAGATCCCGGACAGGCCGCTGACAATGAGCAGTTCTTC. Amino acid sequence: CASSQDPGQAADNEQFF.

This rearrangement joins TRBV27 to TRBJ1-1; D gene uncertain. Germline V gene data show CDR1 as MNHEY and CDR2 as SMNVEV (reference sequence). The CDR3 loop spans 14 amino acids. V was trimmed by 6 bases and J by 6 bases, leaving 17 bases between them. CDR3 DNA sequence: TGTGCCAGCAGACCGTACCAGGCAAACTCTGAAGCTTTCTTT. It encodes CASRPYQANSEAFF.

The CDR3 region is CASSLVGTSGAYEQYF. CDR3 nucleotides: TGTGCCAGCAGCTTAGTGGGGACTAGCGGGGCCTACGAGCAGTACTTC. The chain joins TRBV7-2 to TRBJ2-7, with TRBD2 matching over 13 bases. The CDR3 is made up of 16 amino acids. CDR1 and CDR2 (germline): SGHTA, FQGNSA. The junction had 2 bases not matched to a gene; V was cut back by 1 base and J by 2 bases.

This clone occurred once. The CDR3 spells CASSFIAGGGEQYF. Written as DNA, the CDR3 is TGTGCCAGCAGCTTCATAGCGGGAGGCGGCGAGCAGTACTTC. The chain couples TRBV11-2 to TRBJ2-7, with 10 nucleotides matching TRBD2. With 3 bases clipped from V and 6 bases from J, the junction kept 5 bases outside the gene matches. The CDR3 is made up of 14 amino acids. Germline V gives CDR1 SGHAT, CDR2 FQNNGV.

This chain uses TRBV27 with TRBJ2-7, with 10 bases matching TRBD2. V lost 5 bases to trimming and J lost 4 bases; unmatched junction nucleotides: 5. The CDR3 totals 14 residues. The germline gives CDR1 MNHEY, CDR2 SMNVEV (reference sequence). As DNA, the CDR3 is TGTGCCAGCAGTCCTAGCGGGAGTCTTTACGAGCAGTACTTC. Translation: CASSPSGSLYEQYF.

The CDR3 region is CASSLVRGADTEAFF. DNA for the CDR3: TGTGCCAGCAGCTTGGTCCGGGGGGCGGACACTGAAGCTTTCTTT. V gene TRBV7-9 combines with J gene TRBJ1-1; a possible D gene is TRBD1 (6 bases). Trimming shortened V by 3 bases and J by 3 bases, and 14 bases separated the two germline ends. Germline CDR1 reads SEHNR; CDR2 reads FQNEAQ (reference sequence). CDR3 length: 15 residues.

There are a few counts of this clone. This sequence joins TRBV5-8 and TRBJ2-2; D is uncertain. This CDR3 comprises 14 residues. The V and J ends lost 0 bases and 4 bases respectively, with 7 bases between them. Germline V gene data show CDR1 as SGHTS and CDR2 as YDEGEE. This CDR3 is CASSLDPATGELFF. For the CDR3, the DNA is TGTGCCAGCAGCTTGGACCCGGCCACCGGGGAGCTGTTTTTT.

V usage is TRBV4-2 and J usage is TRBJ1-1; 7 nucleotides align to TRBD1. V lost 0 bases, J lost 1 base, and 5 bases stayed unmatched. Germline CDR1 and CDR2: LGHNA and YNFKEQ. The CDR3 is 16 amino acids. This chain's CDR3 is CASSQDFSGGNTEAFF. CDR3 nucleotide sequence: TGTGCCAGCAGCCAAGATTTCTCAGGGGGGAACACTGAAGCTTTCTTT.

V usage is TRBV29-1 and J usage is TRBJ2-3; D uncertain. The CDR3 sequence is 12 residues long. The V and J ends lost 0 bases and 3 bases respectively, with 4 bases between them. Germline values: CDR1 SQVTM, CDR2 ANQGSEA. The CDR3 loop reads CSVEDPTDTQYF. CDR3 nucleotide sequence: TGCAGCGTTGAAGATCCTACAGATACGCAGTATTTT.

This rearrangement joins TRBV29-1 to TRBJ1-1, with D hard to call. This CDR3 contains 13 residues. Trimming cost V 7 bases and J 1 base, with 13 bases left between them. CDR1 is SQVTM, CDR2 ANQGSEA, per germline. The CDR3 spells CSASLHENTEAFF. CDR3 coding DNA: TGCAGCGCATCTCTACACGAGAACACTGAAGCTTTCTTT.

V and J are TRBV24-1 and TRBJ2-5; D is ambiguous. The CDR3 has 12 amino acids. The V end was cut by 5 bases, the J end by 4 bases, with 7 bases between. CDR1 and CDR2 from the germline V gene are KGHDR and SFDVKD. CDR3 protein: CATSGQLETQYF. DNA for the CDR3: TGTGCCACCAGTGGGCAGTTAGAGACCCAGTACTTC.

The V gene is TRBV5-6, the J gene TRBJ2-1; TRBD1 agrees at 7 bases. The CDR3 loop spans 16 amino acids. The junction had 9 bases not matched to a gene; V was cut back by 2 bases and J by 4 bases. Germline V lookup: CDR1 SGHDT, CDR2 YYEEEE. The CDR3 coding sequence is TGTGCCAGCAGCTTACCAAACGTGGGACAGTACAATGAGCAGTTCTTC. Amino acid sequence: CASSLPNVGQYNEQFF.

DNA of the CDR3: TGTGCCAGCAGTGAATTTGCAGGGTTGAATGAGCAGTTCTTC. Amino acids: CASSEFAGLNEQFF. The chain links TRBV25-1 to TRBJ2-1; a weak D match, TRBD1 (5 bases). Looked up from germline, CDR1 is MGHDK and CDR2 is SYGVNS. The CDR3 totals 14 residues. The V and J ends lost 1 base and 7 bases respectively, with 11 bases between them.

The chain uses TRBV7-2 and TRBJ1-1; tentative D call: TRBD1 (5 bases). The germline V gene encodes CDR1 SGHTA and CDR2 FQGNSA. This CDR3 has 14 residues. Deletions cut 4 bases from V and 2 bases from J, with 11 bases between. CDR3 DNA sequence: TGTGCCAGCAGCTCCGGGGCCGGCAACACTGAAGCTTTCTTT. Translation: CASSSGAGNTEAFF.

This clone was seen once. The chain employs TRBV7-2 and TRBJ1-3, with D uncertain. The CDR3 has 15 amino acids. Germline assignment: CDR1 SGHTA and CDR2 FQGNSA. V was trimmed by 2 bases and J by 0 bases, leaving 8 bases between them. The CDR3 loop is CASSLYLISGNTIYF. In nucleotides, the CDR3 is TGTGCCAGCAGCTTATACCTCATCTCTGGAAACACCATATATTTT.

The V call is TRBV28, the J call TRBJ1-2, with TRBD1 matching 7 bases. V lost 3 bases, J lost 8 bases, and 12 bases stayed unmatched. The germline V gene has CDR1 MDHEN and CDR2 SYDVKM. The length of the CDR3 is 15 residues. The CDR3 coding sequence is TGTGCCAGCAGTTTCGGGACAGCGGCGTTGGGGGGCTACACCTTC. Translation gives CASSFGTAALGGYTF.

The genes are TRBV18 and TRBJ2-1; D is tentatively TRBD1 or TRBD2 (5 bases each). Germline V gives CDR1 KGHSH, CDR2 LQKENI. The V gene lost 5 bases and the J gene lost 2 bases, with 10 bases spanning the gap. This CDR3 region has 14 residues. In DNA form, the CDR3 reads TGTGCCAGCTCAAACGGGGCCGCCTACAATGAGCAGTTCTTC. Its translation is CASSNGAAYNEQFF.

The V gene is TRBV27, the J gene TRBJ1-2; D remains unclear. The CDR3 has 13 amino acids. Trimming removed 6 bases at V and 0 bases at J, with 8 bases between. Germline V gene sequence: CDR1 MNHEY, CDR2 SMNVEV (reference sequence). The CDR3 loop is CASSPRANYGYTF. Written as DNA, the CDR3 is TGTGCCAGCAGCCCCCGGGCTAACTATGGCTACACCTTC.

The chain has TRBV9 and TRBJ1-6; 8 bases fit TRBD1. The CDR3 contains 16 residues. Germline lookup yields CDR1 SGDLS and CDR2 YYNGEE. With V trimmed by 4 bases and J by 7 bases, 10 bases remained unmatched. The CDR3 sequence: CASSPRGQVENSPLHF. Here the CDR3 DNA reads TGTGCCAGCAGCCCCAGGGGACAGGTAGAGAATTCACCCCTCCACTTT. The full variable domain, in which reference TRBV9 and TRBJ1-6 provide the parts outside the CDR3, is DSGVTQTPKHLITATGQRVTLRCSPRSGDLSVYWYQQSLDQGLQFLIQYYNGEERAKGNILERFSAQQFPDLHSELNLSSLELGDSALYFCASSPRGQVENSPLHFGNGTRLTVT.